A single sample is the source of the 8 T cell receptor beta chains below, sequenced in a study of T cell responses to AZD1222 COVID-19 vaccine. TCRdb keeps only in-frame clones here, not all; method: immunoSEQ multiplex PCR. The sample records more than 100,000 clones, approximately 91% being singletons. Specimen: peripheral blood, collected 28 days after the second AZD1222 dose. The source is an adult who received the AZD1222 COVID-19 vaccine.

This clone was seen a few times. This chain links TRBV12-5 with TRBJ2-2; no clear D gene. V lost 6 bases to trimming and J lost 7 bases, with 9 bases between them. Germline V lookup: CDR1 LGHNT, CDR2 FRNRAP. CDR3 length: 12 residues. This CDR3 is CASGPTRGELFF. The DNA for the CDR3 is TGTGCTAGTGGCCCGACCCGCGGGGAGCTGTTTTTT. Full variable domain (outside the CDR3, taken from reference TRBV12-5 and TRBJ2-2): DARVTQTPRHKVTEMGQEVTMRCQPILGHNTVFWYRQTMMQGLELLAYFRNRAPLDDSGMPKDRFSAEMPDATLATLKIQPSEPRDSAVYFCASGPTRGELFFGEGSRLTVL.

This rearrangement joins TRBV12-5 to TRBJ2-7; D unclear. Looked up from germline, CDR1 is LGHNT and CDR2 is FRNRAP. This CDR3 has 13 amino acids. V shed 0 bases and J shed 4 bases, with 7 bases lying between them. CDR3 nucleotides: TGTGCTAGTGGTTTGGTTAACGGATACGAGCAGTACTTC. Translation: CASGLVNGYEQYF.

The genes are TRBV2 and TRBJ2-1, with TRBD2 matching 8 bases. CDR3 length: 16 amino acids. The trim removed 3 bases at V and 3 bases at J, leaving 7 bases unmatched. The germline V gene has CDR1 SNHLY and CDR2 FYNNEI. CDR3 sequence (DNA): TGTGCCAGCAGTGAGGGAGCGGGAGCGGTCTACAATGAGCAGTTCTTC. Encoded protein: CASSEGAGAVYNEQFF.

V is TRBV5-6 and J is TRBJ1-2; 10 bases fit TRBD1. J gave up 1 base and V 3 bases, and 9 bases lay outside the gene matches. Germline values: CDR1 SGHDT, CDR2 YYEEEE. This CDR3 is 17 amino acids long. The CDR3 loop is CASSSDRGQVNNYGYTF. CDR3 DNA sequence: TGTGCCAGCAGCTCCGACAGGGGGCAAGTTAATAACTATGGCTACACCTTC.

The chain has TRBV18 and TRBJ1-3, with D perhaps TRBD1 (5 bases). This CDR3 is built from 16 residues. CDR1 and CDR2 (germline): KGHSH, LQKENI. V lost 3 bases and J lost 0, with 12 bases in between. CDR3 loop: CASSPTASFSGNTIYF. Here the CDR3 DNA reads TGTGCCAGCTCACCGACAGCTTCCTTCTCTGGAAACACCATATATTTT.

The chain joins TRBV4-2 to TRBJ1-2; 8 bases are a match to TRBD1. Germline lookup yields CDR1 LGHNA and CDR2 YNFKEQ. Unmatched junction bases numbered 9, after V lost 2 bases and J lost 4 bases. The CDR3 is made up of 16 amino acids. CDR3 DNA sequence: TGTGCCAGCAGCCAACGACAGGGGCAAGTTAGCTATGGCTACACCTTC. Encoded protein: CASSQRQGQVSYGYTF.

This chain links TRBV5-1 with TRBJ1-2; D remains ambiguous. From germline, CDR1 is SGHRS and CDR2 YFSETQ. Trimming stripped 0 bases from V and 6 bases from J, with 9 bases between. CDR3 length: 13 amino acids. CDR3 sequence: CASSLGAAHGYTF. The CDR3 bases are TGCGCCAGCAGCTTGGGGGCAGCCCATGGCTACACCTTC.

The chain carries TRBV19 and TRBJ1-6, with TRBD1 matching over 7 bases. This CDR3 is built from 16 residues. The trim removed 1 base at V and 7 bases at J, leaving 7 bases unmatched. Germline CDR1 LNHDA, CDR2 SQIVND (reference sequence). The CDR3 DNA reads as TGTGCCAGTAGTATAGCCCCAGGGACAGCCAATTCACCCCTCCACTTT. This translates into CASSIAPGTANSPLHF.